One sample yielded the 27 T cell receptor beta chains listed below, sequenced in a study of post-analysis software for immune sequencing data. The antigens these receptors bind are not known. The TCR beta cDNA libraries carried unique molecular identifiers. TCRdb used MiXCR to reprocess the PCR reads, holding one entry per CDR3 protein. The sample includes a few hundred thousand distinct CDR3 sequences, less than 35% of them seen just once. Study-wide findings and caveats: The study found TRBV5-6, TRBV5-1 and TRBV20-1 among five TRBV segments more frequent in patients than controls.

The sequenced sample was blood. All receptors derive from a girl aged 5 to 17 with multiple sclerosis.

The chain recombines TRBV12-3 or TRBV12-4 with TRBJ2-4; D gene uncertain. This CDR3 region has 13 residues. Trimming removed 4 bases at V and 2 bases at J, with 6 bases between. The CDR3 protein is CASSSASKNIQYF. Written as DNA, the CDR3 is TGTGCCAGCAGTTCCGCTTCCAAAAACATTCAGTACTTC.

In its sample, this clonotype was seen many times. The chain recombines TRBV20-1 with TRBJ2-5; 8 nucleotides align to TRBD2. V trimming: 6 bases; J trimming: 1 base; junction bases outside the gene matches: 16. Germline loops: CDR1 DFQATT, CDR2 SNEGSKA (reference sequence). The CDR3 covers 17 residues. Written as DNA, the CDR3 is TGCAGTGCCGGTGCCTCTACGCAGCGGGGGTTCCAAGAGACCCAGTACTTC. Amino acids: CSAGASTQRGFQETQYF.

The rearrangement links TRBV3-1 to TRBJ1-4, with D possibly being TRBD1 (5 bases). Trimming shortened V by 4 bases and J by 8 bases, and 11 bases separated the two germline ends. CDR3 length: 13 amino acids. Looked up from germline, CDR1 is LGHDT and CDR2 is YNNKEL (reference sequence). The CDR3, as DNA: TGTGCCAGCAGCCCGACAGAGGCGGAAAAACTGTTTTTT. Protein: CASSPTEAEKLFF. Variable domain in full (rest from reference TRBV3-1 and TRBJ1-4): DTAVSQTPKYLVTQMGNDKSIKCEQNLGHDTMYWYKQDSKKFLKIMFSYNNKELIINETVPNRFSPKSPDKAHLNLHINSLELGDSAVYFCASSPTEAEKLFFGSGTQLSVL.

This chain uses TRBV29-1 with TRBJ2-1; TRBD2 matches 12 bases. V gave up 6 bases and J gave up 7 bases; unmatched junction bases: 4. Per germline, CDR1 SQVTM and CDR2 ANQGSEA. The CDR3 sequence is 13 residues long. As DNA, the CDR3 is TGCAGCGTCCAACTAGCGGGGGGTAATGAGCAGTTCTTC. Its protein product is CSVQLAGGNEQFF.

This clonotype has more than one count but fewer than ten. The chain couples TRBV5-1 to TRBJ2-5; 12 bases map to TRBD1. The J call may be mistaken, given a closer DNA end match to TRBJ2-7. The CDR3 length is 16 residues. Germline V gene lookup returns CDR1 SGHRS and CDR2 YFSETQ. The CDR3 region has the DNA TGCGCCAGCAGCTTGGGGTATGGGACAGGGGGCGACGAGCAGTACTTC. The encoded protein is CASSLGYGTGGDEQYF.

This clonotype showed up just a few times. The chain recombines TRBV7-2 with TRBJ1-6; D uncertain. V was shortened by 1 base and J by 1 base, with 11 bases between the two germline ends. Germline loops: CDR1 SGHTA, CDR2 FQGNSA. The CDR3 consists of 17 residues. CDR3 DNA: TGTGCCAGCAGCTTAGTCCCAGGTGCTTCCTATAATTCACCCCTCCACTTT. This codes for CASSLVPGASYNSPLHF.

The rearrangement uses TRBV12-3 or TRBV12-4 and TRBJ2-7; 10 bases match TRBD2. The CDR3 covers 14 residues. V was clipped by 6 bases and J by 5 bases; unmatched bases: 7. DNA of the CDR3: TGTGCCAGCAGGGCCGGGACTAGCGACCACGAGCAGTACTTC. Amino acid sequence: CASRAGTSDHEQYF.

This sequence joins TRBV14 and TRBJ2-2; maybe TRBD1 (6 bases). CDR1 and CDR2 from the germline V gene are SGHDN and FVKESK. The CDR3 sequence is 17 residues long. V gave up 5 bases and J gave up 1 base, with 17 bases separating them. CDR3 protein: CASSRVKTGVNTGELFF. DNA for the CDR3: TGTGCCAGCAGCAGGGTAAAGACAGGAGTGAACACCGGGGAGCTGTTTTTT.

Concerning this clonotype itself: A junction end diverges from the germline sequence, so it may reflect a read error. The chain links TRBV5-1 to TRBJ1-2; D may be TRBD1 (5 bases). Germline CDR1 and CDR2: SGHRS and YFSETQ. This CDR3 contains 13 residues. The CDR3 spells CTSSVDKPNGYTF. For the CDR3, the DNA is TGCACCAGCAGCGTGGACAAACCAAATGGCTACACCTTC.

This clonotype was seen a few times. V usage is TRBV20-1 and J usage is TRBJ1-2; D unclear. V gave up 4 bases and J gave up 5 bases, with 17 bases separating them. The CDR3 consists of 14 residues. The germline CDR1 and CDR2 sequences are DFQATT and SNEGSKA (reference sequence). The DNA for the CDR3 is TGCAGTGCTATGTATTCGGAACAACCTTATGGCTACACCTTC. Encoded protein: CSAMYSEQPYGYTF.

This clonotype occurred a few times. This chain joins TRBV3-1 and TRBJ2-1; TRBD2 aligns across 8 bases. Looked up from germline, CDR1 is LGHDT and CDR2 is YNNKEL (reference sequence). Trimming took 4 bases from V and 6 from J; bases not matched to a gene: 8. The CDR3 has 15 residues. CDR3 nucleotides: TGTGCCAGCAGCCGGACTAGCCTTGGGCTCAATGAGCAGTTCTTC. It yields the protein CASSRTSLGLNEQFF.

This clonotype came up a few times. The rearrangement joins TRBV15 to TRBJ2-1; D perhaps matches TRBD1 (5 bases). CDR3 length equals 17 residues. The V gene lost 0 bases and the J gene lost 0 bases, with 12 bases spanning the gap. The germline CDR1 and CDR2 sequences are LNHNV and YYDKDF (reference sequence). CDR3 protein: CATSRDYGDSSYNEQFF. The CDR3 DNA reads TGTGCCACCAGCAGAGATTACGGAGACAGCTCCTACAATGAGCAGTTCTTC.

V and J are TRBV6-5 and TRBJ1-2, with D unclear. V was cut by 4 bases and J by 7 bases, with 10 bases left in between. Germline CDR1 MNHEY, CDR2 SVGAGI. The CDR3 runs to 12 residues. The CDR3 spells CASSSSPTGYTF. In DNA form, the CDR3 reads TGTGCCAGCAGTTCGAGTCCGACTGGCTACACCTTC.

This clonotype was seen a few times. This chain links TRBV7-8 with TRBJ2-5; 8 positions agree with TRBD2. Germline V gives CDR1 SGHVS, CDR2 FQNEAQ. The CDR3 covers 16 residues. J was trimmed by 5 bases and V by 1 base; bases with no gene match: 9. The CDR3, as DNA: TGTGCCAGCAGCTTAGACGGTTCCCCGGGGGGGGAGACCCAGTACTTC. Translating it yields CASSLDGSPGGETQYF.

V usage is TRBV7-2 and J usage is TRBJ2-7; 8 bases align to TRBD2. J lost 4 bases, V lost 2 bases, and 7 bases had no gene match. The CDR3 loop spans 15 amino acids. Germline assignment: CDR1 SGHTA and CDR2 FQGNSA. The CDR3 coding sequence is TGTGCCAGCAGCTTAAGGCGGGGGGAGGCGTACGAGCAGTACTTC. Protein sequence: CASSLRRGEAYEQYF.

The chain employs TRBV5-1 and TRBJ1-1; D perhaps matches TRBD1 (5 bases). Trimming took off 6 bases at V and 1 base at J, with 10 bases between the two ends. The CDR3 has 13 amino acids. Germline V CDR1 and CDR2: SGHRS, YFSETQ. In nucleotides, the CDR3 is TGCGCCAGCAACCCGGGGCCGAACACTGAAGCTTTCTTT. Its translation is CASNPGPNTEAFF.

This clonotype was counted a few times. This chain connects TRBV4-3 to TRBJ2-1; possible D gene TRBD2, 6 bases. The germline V gene has CDR1 LGHNA and CDR2 YSLEER. The CDR3 contains 16 residues. Trimming removed 0 bases at V and 4 bases at J, with 13 bases between. In nucleotides, the CDR3 is TGCGCCAGCAGCCAAGAGGAAGACGGAGGGTACAATGAGCAGTTCTTC. Its translation is CASSQEEDGGYNEQFF.

The V gene is TRBV13, the J gene TRBJ2-3, with D unclear. V was clipped by 0 bases and J by 10 bases, with 11 bases between them. Germline CDR1 and CDR2: PRHDT and FYEKMQ (reference sequence). This CDR3 is built from 13 residues. The DNA for the CDR3 is TGTGCCAGCAGCTTAGGCCGGGCGAAGGCGCAGTATTTT. It encodes CASSLGRAKAQYF.

For the CDR3, the DNA is TGCAGCGTTGGCGCAGCGGGGATCAATGGCTACACCTTC. This encodes CSVGAAGINGYTF. The chain has TRBV29-1 and TRBJ1-2; D ambiguous. Looked up from germline, CDR1 is SQVTM and CDR2 is ANQGSEA. Deletions cut 4 bases from V and 6 bases from J, with 15 bases between. This CDR3 spans 13 amino acids.

V usage is TRBV7-9 and J usage is TRBJ1-1, with TRBD1 matching 7 bases. Germline V lookup: CDR1 SEHNR, CDR2 FQNEAQ (reference sequence). This CDR3 is built from 14 residues. After removal of 5 bases from V and 0 bases from J, the junction contained 3 bases not matched to a gene. The CDR3 reads CASSQQGMNTEAFF. The CDR3 DNA sequence: TGTGCCAGCAGCCAACAGGGGATGAACACTGAAGCTTTCTTT.

The chain joins TRBV7-2 to TRBJ2-1; D is perhaps TRBD1 (6 bases). The CDR3 is 15 amino acids. Germline V lookup: CDR1 SGHTA, CDR2 FQGNSA. With 7 bases removed from V and 2 bases from J, the gap between germline ends came to 15 bases. The CDR3 loop is CASTLKGDPYNEQFF. CDR3 bases: TGTGCCAGCACCCTGAAGGGGGATCCCTACAATGAGCAGTTCTTC.

V and J are TRBV7-9 and TRBJ2-3, with TRBD1 matching over 8 bases. In germline, CDR1 is SEHNR, CDR2 FQNEAQ (reference sequence). V lost 4 bases, J lost 0 bases, and 12 bases stayed unmatched. CDR3 length: 18 amino acids. In DNA, the CDR3 is TGTGCCAGCAGCTCAATCATGGACAGGGAGGAGAGCACAGATACGCAGTATTTT. Translation gives CASSSIMDREESTDTQYF.

V gene TRBV9 combines with J gene TRBJ2-4; possibly TRBD2 for D (5 bases). Judging by the DNA end, TRBJ2-5 fits better; the J call may be wrong. Per the germline V gene, CDR1 is SGDLS and CDR2 is YYNGEE. The CDR3 has 14 residues. CDR3 coding DNA: TGTGCCAGCAGCGGCTTCAGCGGTTTAGAGACCCAGTACTTC. It is translated as CASSGFSGLETQYF.

This clonotype was picked up a small number of times. Here the CDR3 reads CASSLESGSTDTQYF. The CDR3 DNA reads TGTGCCAGCAGCTTAGAATCGGGAAGCACAGATACGCAGTATTTT. The chain carries TRBV11-3 and TRBJ2-3; TRBD2 might be the D (5 bases). From germline, CDR1 is SGHNT and CDR2 YENEEA. The V end lost 0 bases, the J end lost 0 bases, and 7 bases lay between the germline ends. The CDR3 length is 15 residues.

This clonotype has more than one count but fewer than ten. The rearrangement joins TRBV4-3 to TRBJ2-7, with TRBD1 matching 8 bases. V shed 0 bases and J 3 bases; nucleotides not matched to a gene: 4. CDR3 size: 15 residues. CDR1 LGHNA and CDR2 YSLEER come from the germline V gene. The CDR3 nucleotides read TGCGCCAGCAGCCAAGATCGGACAGGGTACTACGAGCAGTACTTC. This sequence encodes CASSQDRTGYYEQYF.

The chain employs TRBV11-2 and TRBJ2-5, with 12 bases fitting TRBD2. The CDR3 length is 17 residues. Looked up from germline, CDR1 is SGHAT and CDR2 is FQNNGV. After removal of 0 bases from V and 6 bases from J, the junction contained 8 bases not matched to a gene. The CDR3 bases are TGTGCCAGCAGCTTAGAAGCCCGGACTAGCGGGGAGAAGACCCAGTACTTC. Translated, it gives CASSLEARTSGEKTQYF.

This clonotype has just one count. The chain combines TRBV24-1 with TRBJ2-3; tentatively, D is TRBD2 (6 bases). Per germline, CDR1 KGHDR and CDR2 SFDVKD. The CDR3 length is 16 residues. V lost 1 base and J 3 bases, leaving 13 bases between the germline ends. Here the CDR3 reads CATSDLRGSGTDTQYF. The CDR3, as DNA: TGTGCCACCAGTGATTTACGCGGTAGCGGTACAGATACGCAGTATTTT.